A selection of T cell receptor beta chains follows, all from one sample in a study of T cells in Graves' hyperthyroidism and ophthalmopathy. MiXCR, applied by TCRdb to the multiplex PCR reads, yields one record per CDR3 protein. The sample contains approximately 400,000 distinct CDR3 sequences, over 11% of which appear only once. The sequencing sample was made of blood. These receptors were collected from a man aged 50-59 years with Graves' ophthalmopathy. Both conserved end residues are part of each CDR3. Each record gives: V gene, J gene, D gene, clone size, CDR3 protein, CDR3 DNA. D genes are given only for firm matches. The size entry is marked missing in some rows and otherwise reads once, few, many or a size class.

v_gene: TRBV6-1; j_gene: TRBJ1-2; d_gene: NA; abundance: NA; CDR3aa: CASSSDGASYGYTF; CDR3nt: TGTGCCAGCAGCTCGGATGGGGCGAGCTATGGCTACACCTTC
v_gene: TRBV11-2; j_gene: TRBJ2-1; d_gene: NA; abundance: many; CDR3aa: CASSLVMGWEQFF; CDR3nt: TGTGCCAGCAGCTTAGTGATGGGTTGGGAGCAGTTCTTC
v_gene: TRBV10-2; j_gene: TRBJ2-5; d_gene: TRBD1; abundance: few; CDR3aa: CASDTGTGHQETQYF; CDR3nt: TGCGCCAGCGATACCGGGACAGGACACCAAGAGACCCAGTACTTC
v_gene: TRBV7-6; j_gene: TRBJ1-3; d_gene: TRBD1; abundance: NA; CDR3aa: CASSLDRVGNTIYF; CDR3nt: TGTGCCAGCAGCTTGGACAGGGTGGGAAACACCATATATTTT
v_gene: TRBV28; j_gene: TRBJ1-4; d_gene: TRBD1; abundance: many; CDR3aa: CASTTGANEKLFF; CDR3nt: TGTGCCAGCACCACAGGGGCTAATGAAAAACTGTTTTTT
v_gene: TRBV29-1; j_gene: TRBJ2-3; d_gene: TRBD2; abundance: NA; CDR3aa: CSVVLAEGHKDTQYF; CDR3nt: TGCAGCGTTGTACTAGCGGAGGGGCACAAAGATACGCAGTATTTT
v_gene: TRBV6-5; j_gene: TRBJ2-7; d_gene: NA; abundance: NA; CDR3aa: CASSYSRVTSSYEQYF; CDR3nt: TGTGCCAGCAGTTACTCAAGGGTTACGAGCTCCTACGAGCAGTACTTC
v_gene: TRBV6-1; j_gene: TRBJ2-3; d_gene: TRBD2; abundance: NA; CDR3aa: CASNSGASTDTQYF; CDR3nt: TGTGCCAGCAATAGCGGGGCGAGCACAGATACGCAGTATTTT
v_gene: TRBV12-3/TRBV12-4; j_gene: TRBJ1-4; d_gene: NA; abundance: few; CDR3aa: CASSFGTSGLFF; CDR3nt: TGTGCCAGCAGTTTTGGGACATCGGGTCTGTTTTTT
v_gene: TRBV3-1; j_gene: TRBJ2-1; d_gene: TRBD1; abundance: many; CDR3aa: CASSQTGYGNEQFF; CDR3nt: TGTGCCAGCAGCCAGACAGGGTATGGCAATGAGCAGTTCTTC
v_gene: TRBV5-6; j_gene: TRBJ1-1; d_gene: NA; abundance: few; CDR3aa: CASSPRNEGYEAFF; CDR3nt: TGTGCCAGCAGCCCCAGAAACGAAGGATATGAAGCTTTCTTT
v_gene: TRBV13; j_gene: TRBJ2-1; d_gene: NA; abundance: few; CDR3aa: CASSRALHPGGEQFF; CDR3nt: TGTGCCAGCAGCCGGGCACTCCACCCTGGGGGTGAGCAGTTCTTC
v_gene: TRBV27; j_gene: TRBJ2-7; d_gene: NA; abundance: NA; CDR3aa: CASSLWWTKGAGEQYF; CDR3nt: TGTGCCAGCAGTTTATGGTGGACGAAAGGGGCGGGCGAGCAGTACTTC
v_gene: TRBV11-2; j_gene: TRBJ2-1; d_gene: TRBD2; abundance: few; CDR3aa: CASNSRLAETDNEQFF; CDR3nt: TGTGCCAGCAACTCCAGGCTAGCGGAGACAGACAATGAGCAGTTCTTC
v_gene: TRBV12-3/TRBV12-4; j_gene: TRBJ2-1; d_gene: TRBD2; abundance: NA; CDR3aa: CASVLAGSEQFF; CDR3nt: TGTGCCAGCGTACTAGCGGGGAGTGAGCAGTTCTTC
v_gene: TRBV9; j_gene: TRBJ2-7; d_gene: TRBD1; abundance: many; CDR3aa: CASSTNPTGYEQYF; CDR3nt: TGTGCCAGCAGCACCAACCCGACAGGGTACGAGCAGTACTTC
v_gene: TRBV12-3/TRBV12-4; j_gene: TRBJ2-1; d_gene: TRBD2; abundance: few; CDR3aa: CASSRSGLADYNEQFF; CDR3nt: TGTGCCAGCAGTAGATCGGGACTAGCTGATTACAATGAGCAGTTCTTC
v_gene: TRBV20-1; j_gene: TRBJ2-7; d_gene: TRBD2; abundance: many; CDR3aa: CSGRLGTSGSNEQYF; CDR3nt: TGCAGTGGACGTCTCGGGACTAGCGGATCTAACGAGCAGTACTTC
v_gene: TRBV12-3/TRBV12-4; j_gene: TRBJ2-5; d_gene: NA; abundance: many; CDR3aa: CASSLTGIGETQYF; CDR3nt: TGTGCCAGCAGTTTAACAGGGATCGGGGAGACCCAGTACTTC
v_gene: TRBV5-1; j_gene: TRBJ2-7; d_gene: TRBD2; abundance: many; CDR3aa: CASSLTSGRKLAYEQYF; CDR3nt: TGCGCCAGCAGCCTGACTAGCGGGAGGAAATTGGCCTACGAGCAGTACTTC
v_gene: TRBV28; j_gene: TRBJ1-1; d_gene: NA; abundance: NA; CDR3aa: CASSPPGRPPAFF; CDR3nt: TGTGCCAGCAGTCCCCCCGGCCGGCCCCCCGCTTTCTTT
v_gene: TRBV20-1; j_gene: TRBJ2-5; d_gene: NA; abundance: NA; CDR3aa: CSARIQVETQYF; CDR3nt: TGCAGTGCTAGAATCCAGGTCGAGACCCAGTACTTC
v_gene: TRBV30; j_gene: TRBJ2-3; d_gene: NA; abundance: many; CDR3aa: CAWSKGSTDTQYF; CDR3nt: TGTGCCTGGAGTAAAGGGAGCACAGATACGCAGTATTTT
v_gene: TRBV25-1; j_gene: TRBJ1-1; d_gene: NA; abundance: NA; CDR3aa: CASVPGGVVLYEAFF; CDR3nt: TGTGCCAGCGTCCCAGGTGGTGTCGTTCTCTATGAAGCTTTCTTT
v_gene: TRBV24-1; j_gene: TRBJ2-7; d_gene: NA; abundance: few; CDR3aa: CATSDLNRVQVLYEQYF; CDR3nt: TGTGCCACCAGTGATTTGAATCGAGTTCAGGTGTTGTACGAGCAGTACTTC
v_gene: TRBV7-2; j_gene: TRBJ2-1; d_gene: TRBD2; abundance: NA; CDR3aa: CASSFSGSGYEQFF; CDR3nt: TGTGCCAGCAGCTTCAGCGGGAGTGGTTATGAGCAGTTCTTC
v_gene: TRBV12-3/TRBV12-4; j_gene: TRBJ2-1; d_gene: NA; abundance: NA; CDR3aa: CASSSTSYNEQFF; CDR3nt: TGTGCCAGCAGTTCGACTTCCTACAATGAGCAGTTCTTC
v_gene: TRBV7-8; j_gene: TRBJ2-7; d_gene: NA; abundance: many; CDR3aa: CASSPHRGRWYEQYF; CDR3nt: TGTGCCAGCAGCCCTCACCGGGGGCGTTGGTACGAGCAGTACTTC
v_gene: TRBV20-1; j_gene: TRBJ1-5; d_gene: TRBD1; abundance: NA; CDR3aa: CSARLPGQLRGGNQPQHF; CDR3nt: TGCAGTGCTAGACTCCCGGGACAGCTAAGAGGCGGCAATCAGCCCCAGCATTTT
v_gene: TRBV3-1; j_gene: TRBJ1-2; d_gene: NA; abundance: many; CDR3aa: CASSQEAYGYTF; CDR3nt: TGTGCCAGCAGCCAAGAAGCCTATGGCTACACCTTC
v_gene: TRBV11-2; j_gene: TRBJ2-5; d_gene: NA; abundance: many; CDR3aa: CASTKLDSKLQETQYF; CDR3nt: TGTGCCAGCACCAAATTGGACAGTAAACTCCAAGAGACCCAGTACTTC
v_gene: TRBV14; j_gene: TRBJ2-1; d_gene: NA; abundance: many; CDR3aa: CASSQVWGSYNEQFF; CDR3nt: TGTGCCAGCAGCCAAGTTTGGGGGAGCTACAATGAGCAGTTCTTC
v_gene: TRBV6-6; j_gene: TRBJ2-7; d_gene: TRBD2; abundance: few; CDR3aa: CASSYSGLAGQGDLYEQYF; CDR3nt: TGTGCCAGCAGTTACTCGGGACTAGCGGGACAGGGTGACTTATACGAGCAGTACTTC
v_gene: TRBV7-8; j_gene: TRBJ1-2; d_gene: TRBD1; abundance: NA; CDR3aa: CASSPGLGQGAGGYTF; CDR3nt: TGTGCCAGCAGCCCAGGGTTAGGGCAGGGGGCCGGTGGCTACACCTTC
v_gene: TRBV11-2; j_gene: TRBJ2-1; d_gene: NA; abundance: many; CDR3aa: CAVLDGYNEQFF; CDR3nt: TGTGCCGTTCTAGACGGCTACAATGAGCAGTTCTTC
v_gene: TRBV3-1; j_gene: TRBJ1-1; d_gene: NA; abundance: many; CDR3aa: CASSQALNTEAFF; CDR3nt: TGTGCCAGCAGCCAGGCACTGAACACTGAAGCTTTCTTT
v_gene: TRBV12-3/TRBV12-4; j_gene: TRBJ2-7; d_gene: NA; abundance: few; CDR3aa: CASSVLRHEQTYEQYF; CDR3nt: TGTGCCAGCAGTGTACTTCGACACGAGCAGACCTACGAGCAGTACTTC
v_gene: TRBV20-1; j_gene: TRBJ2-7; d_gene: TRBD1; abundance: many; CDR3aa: CSARDPGQGWAEQYF; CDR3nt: TGCAGTGCTAGAGATCCGGGACAGGGGTGGGCCGAGCAGTACTTC
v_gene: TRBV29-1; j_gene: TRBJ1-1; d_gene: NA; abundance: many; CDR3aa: CSVGATTVNTEAFF; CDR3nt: TGCAGCGTTGGGGCTACGACAGTAAACACTGAAGCTTTCTTT
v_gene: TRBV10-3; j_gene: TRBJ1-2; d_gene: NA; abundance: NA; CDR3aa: CAISNLQDQGYTF; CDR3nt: TGTGCCATCAGTAATCTACAGGATCAGGGCTACACCTTC
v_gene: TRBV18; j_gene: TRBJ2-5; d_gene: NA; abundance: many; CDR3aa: CASSRLQETQYF; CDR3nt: TGTGCCAGCTCGCGCCTCCAAGAGACCCAGTACTTC
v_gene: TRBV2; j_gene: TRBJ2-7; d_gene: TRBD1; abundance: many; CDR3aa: CASSEEGTGAYEQYF; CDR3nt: TGTGCCAGCAGTGAGGAAGGGACAGGGGCCTACGAGCAGTACTTC
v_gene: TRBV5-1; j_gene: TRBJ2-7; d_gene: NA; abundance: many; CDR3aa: CASTPGVEGSYEQYF; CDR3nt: TGCGCCAGCACCCCCGGGGTAGAGGGCTCCTACGAGCAGTACTTC
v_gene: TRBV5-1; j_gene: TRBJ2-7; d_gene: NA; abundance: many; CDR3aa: CASSSTGVNYEQYF; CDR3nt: TGCGCCAGCAGCTCGACAGGAGTCAACTACGAGCAGTACTTC